This T cell receptor beta chain originates from a study of T-cell reconstitution after alpha-beta-depleted transplantation in children. On this clonotype: Its specificity is unknown.

Unique molecular identifiers were incorporated when the TCRbeta library was constructed. TCRdb called the PCR reads again in MiXCR, with one record for every CDR3 protein. Of 200,000 to 300,000 distinct CDR3 sequences listed, more than 20% were seen once; the top ten hold around 4.8%. Overall study results and limits: Newly produced T cells mostly provided counts and TCRbeta diversity after one year, as hyperexpanded clones declined.

The material was PBMCs, mostly from graft donor cells, obtained 360 days after TCRalphabeta/CD19-depleted stem cell transplant. The clonotype comes from a female patient between 2 and 15 years old who had a stem cell transplant for congenital amegakaryocytic thrombocytopenia, so the T cells may come from the graft donor.

CDR3 sequence: CAVGDSHYNEQFF. The CDR3 nucleotides read TGTGCCGTAGGGGACTCTCACTACAATGAGCAGTTCTTC. The chain couples TRBV28 to TRBJ2-1, with a possible D match to TRBD2 (6 bases). The CDR3 is 13 amino acids. Trimming took off 11 bases at V and 3 bases at J, with 14 bases between the two ends. CDR1 and CDR2 (germline): MDHEN, SYDVKM.